The next 13 T cell receptor beta chains were all read from a single sample in a study of T-cell reconstitution after alpha-beta-depleted transplantation in children. Preparation of the TCRbeta library used unique molecular identifiers. TCRdb used MiXCR to reprocess the PCR reads, holding one entry per CDR3 protein. Of about 980,000 distinct CDR3 sequences in the sample, about 29% are singletons; the top ten hold around 30%. Sequenced here: PBMCs, mostly from graft donor cells, sampled 360 days after TCRalphabeta/CD19-depleted stem cell transplant. The receptor set was obtained from a boy under three years old who had a stem cell transplant for SCID, so the T cells may come from the graft donor.

This chain connects TRBV11-2 to TRBJ2-3; TRBD2 agrees at 7 bases. Trimming took 4 bases from V and 5 from J; bases not matched to a gene: 12. The germline gives CDR1 SGHAT, CDR2 FQNNGV. This CDR3 comprises 16 residues. This chain's CDR3 is CASSSARTSGEDTQYF. CDR3 in DNA: TGTGCCAGCAGCTCAGCAAGGACTAGTGGTGAAGATACGCAGTATTTT.

This clonotype turned up a few times. The chain employs TRBV12-3 or TRBV12-4 and TRBJ2-5, with D perhaps matching TRBD1 or TRBD2 (6 bases each). This CDR3 has 17 residues. V was trimmed by 5 bases and J by 3 bases, leaving 22 bases between them. CDR3 bases: TGTGCCAGCAGTACCAAGGGGGTAGCGGAGCGGGAAGAGACCCAGTACTTC. Its translation: CASSTKGVAEREETQYF.

This chain connects TRBV7-8 to TRBJ2-2; 9 bases map to TRBD2. Germline CDR1 SGHVS, CDR2 FQNEAQ. The CDR3 is 20 amino acids. Losses at the gene ends were 8 bases for V and 4 bases for J; bases not matched to a gene: 23. CDR3 bases: TGTGCCAGCCAAAAGAGCACAAGGCTAGCGGGGACTTTGGGCACCGGGGAGCTGTTTTTT. Its translation: CASQKSTRLAGTLGTGELFF.

The chain combines TRBV12-3 or TRBV12-4 with TRBJ2-1; D perhaps matches TRBD2 (6 bases). This CDR3 is 16 amino acids long. The V end lost 5 bases, the J end lost 2 bases, and 16 bases lay between the germline ends. DNA of the CDR3: TGTGCCAGCAGTCCGTACTGGGACTCCCCCTACAATGAGCAGTTCTTC. This gives the protein CASSPYWDSPYNEQFF.

This clonotype was picked up a small number of times. The chain uses TRBV7-9 and TRBJ1-3, with D maybe TRBD1 (6 bases). V lost 5 bases and J 8 bases, leaving 13 bases between the germline ends. Germline-derived CDR1 and CDR2 are SEHNR and FQNEAQ (reference sequence). This CDR3 comprises 13 residues. The CDR3 is CASSPRGPDTIYF. The DNA for the CDR3 is TGTGCCAGCAGCCCCAGGGGACCGGACACCATATATTTT.

In its sample, this clonotype was seen once. The chain carries TRBV6-6 and TRBJ1-6; TRBD1 agrees at 10 bases. J was trimmed by 7 bases and V by 11 bases; bases with no gene match: 5. CDR3 length: 13 residues. From germline, CDR1 is MNHNY and CDR2 SVGAGI (reference sequence). The CDR3 sequence is CAGTTGGNSPLHF. CDR3 nucleotide sequence: TGTGCCGGAACGACAGGGGGCAATTCACCCCTCCACTTT.

The chain employs TRBV5-1 and TRBJ1-1, with 7 bases matching TRBD1. The CDR3 loop spans 16 amino acids. Germline V gene lookup returns CDR1 SGHRS and CDR2 YFSETQ. J gave up 3 bases and V 5 bases, and 13 bases lay outside the gene matches. CDR3 residues: CASRSGTGALYTEAFF. The DNA for the CDR3 is TGCGCCAGCAGGTCGGGAACAGGGGCTCTTTACACTGAAGCTTTCTTT.

This clonotype has a handful of counts. This CDR3 reads CASSSTLRTDSGNTIYF. The DNA of the CDR3 is TGTGCCAGCAGTTCTACGCTCCGAACGGACTCTGGAAACACCATATATTTT. The chain is built from TRBV7-2 and TRBJ1-3; D ambiguous. The CDR3 is 17 residues long. Germline V gene lookup returns CDR1 SGHTA and CDR2 FQGNSA. Trimming took off 6 bases at V and 0 bases at J, with 18 bases between the two ends.

This clonotype was detected a few times. J is TRBJ2-7 and V is TRBV20-1; D remains ambiguous. CDR3 length: 12 amino acids. V was shortened by 6 bases and J by 3 bases, with 12 bases between the two germline ends. Germline V gives CDR1 DFQATT, CDR2 SNEGSKA (reference sequence). The CDR3 is CSAGVLNYEQYF. The CDR3 coding sequence is TGCAGTGCGGGCGTCCTGAACTACGAGCAGTACTTC.

The V call is TRBV5-5, the J call TRBJ2-2; D is ambiguous. This CDR3 region has 13 residues. Trimming took off 0 bases at V and 6 bases at J, with 6 bases between the two ends. CDR1 is SGHKS, CDR2 YYEKEE, per germline (reference sequence). For the CDR3, the DNA is TGTGCCAGCAGCTTGGTCCTAGCCGGGGAGCTGTTTTTT. Its protein is CASSLVLAGELFF. Based on the CDR3 plus reference TRBV5-5 and TRBJ2-2, the full variable domain is DAGVTQSPTHLIKTRGQQVTLRCSPISGHKSVSWYQQVLGQGPQFIFQYYEKEERGRGNFPDRFSARQFPNYSSELNVNALLLGDSALYLCASSLVLAGELFFGEGSRLTVL.

This clonotype was found a few times. The chain uses TRBV15 and TRBJ2-5, with 8 nucleotides matching TRBD1. The germline gives CDR1 LNHNV, CDR2 YYDKDF (reference sequence). This CDR3 has 14 amino acids. The ends lost 0 bases at V and 5 bases at J; junction bases unmatched: 2. This CDR3 reads CATSRDHRGETQYF. DNA for the CDR3: TGTGCCACCAGCAGAGATCACAGGGGGGAGACCCAGTACTTC.

This clonotype was seen just once. This chain joins TRBV7-3 and TRBJ2-1, with D tentatively TRBD1 or TRBD2 (6 bases each). The V end was cut by 4 bases, the J end by 1 base, with 11 bases between. Germline V gene sequence: CDR1 SGHTA, CDR2 FQGTGA. CDR3 length: 15 amino acids. The CDR3 reads CASSSGAASYNEQFF. Here the CDR3 DNA reads TGTGCCAGCAGCTCGGGGGCCGCGTCCTACAATGAGCAGTTCTTC.

The chain is built from TRBV6-2 or TRBV6-3 and TRBJ1-5, with 8 bases matching TRBD1. Trimming took 4 bases from V and 3 from J; bases not matched to a gene: 5. The CDR3 sequence is 15 residues long. The germline gives CDR1 MNHEY, CDR2 SVGEGT. In DNA form, the CDR3 reads TGTGCCAGCAGTTCGGACAGGGCTCCCAATCAGCCCCAGCATTTT. This encodes CASSSDRAPNQPQHF.